The clone carrying this T cell receptor (beta chain) was seen more than once but under ten times. Its antigen is as yet unknown. This specimen belongs to a study of T-cell reconstitution after alpha-beta-depleted transplantation in children. Germline CDR1 reads SGHRS; CDR2 reads YFSETQ. V shed 0 bases, J shed 5 bases, and the junction held 18 bases outside the gene matches. The length of the CDR3 is 20 residues. Study results and caveats: Some patients' high day-60 TCRbeta diversity was traced to surviving recipient T cells and thymic progenitors. The study reportedly traced alpha-beta T cells about two months after transplant to several hundred expanded graft clones. Newly produced T cells mostly provided counts and TCRbeta diversity after one year, as hyperexpanded clones declined.

Molecular barcoding with unique molecular identifiers was used for the TCRbeta library. TCRdb used MiXCR to reprocess the PCR reads, holding one entry per CDR3 protein. Of around 960,000 distinct CDR3 sequences listed, less than 30% were seen once; the top ten hold over 25%. This chain connects TRBV5-1 to TRBJ1-4, with 8 bases matching TRBD1. The source of this sequence is a boy less than two years old who had a stem cell transplant for SCID, so the T cells may come from the graft donor. This specimen consisted of PBMCs, mostly from graft donor cells, obtained 360 days after TCRalphabeta/CD19-depleted stem cell transplant. The CDR3 DNA follows: TGCGCCAGCAGCTTGGGGGCAGGACAGGGCTCCGGGGCCGGGAATGAAAAACTGTTTTTT. Protein sequence: CASSLGAGQGSGAGNEKLFF.